This T cell receptor (beta chain) was documented in a study of CXCR4 blockade with PD-1 therapy in pancreatic cancer. The protocol was immunoSEQ multiplex PCR, while the TCRdb copy is restricted to in-frame clones and leaves out a portion. The data show several thousand clones, 55% seen once. Germline CDR1 reads SQVTM; CDR2 reads ANQGSEA. CDR3 length equals 14 residues. The germline V and J ends were trimmed by 8 bases and 3 bases, with 19 bases remaining between them. General study findings and limits: Convergent selection by common tumor antigens was suggested by nucleotide rearrangement counts.

No neoadjuvant therapy was given before resection to the patients supplying these archived tumor blocks. On this clone itself: Its antigen is undetermined.

This rearrangement joins TRBV29-1 to TRBJ2-5; a weak D match, TRBD1 (6 bases). Input material: tumor tissue. The clonotype comes from a human donor with pancreatic ductal adenocarcinoma. DNA for the CDR3: TGCAGCCTTCTGCTTAGGGCAGGGGAAGAGACCCAGTACTTC. Translated, it gives CSLLLRAGEETQYF.